Described below is a single T cell receptor beta chain sequence and its context. Its antigen is still unknown. The sample originates from a study of cytomegalovirus exposure and HLA in healthy donors. Study findings and constraints: According to reports, the classifier identified cytomegalovirus status with high specificity and sensitivity. Subsequent analysis found a tendency for first-cohort TCR clusters to co-occur within the 120 or so validation repertoires. Cytomegalovirus association was assigned to about 180 TCR beta chains.

Assay: immunoSEQ multiplex PCR; the TCRdb copy retains only in-frame clones and omits some. The data contain 100,000 to 150,000 clones, approximately 92% of them seen just once; the ten biggest clones take up approximately 1.2%. V was trimmed by 0 bases and J by 0 bases, leaving 12 bases between them. This CDR3 has 17 residues. Sequenced material: PBMCs. This TCR came from a woman aged 18 to 35 in good health and CMV-seronegative. The chain uses TRBV6-7 and TRBJ1-5; D remains unclear. TRBV6-7 is labeled an ORF, and its function is uncertain. The CDR3 nucleotides read TGTGCCAGCAGTTACTCGTCGCGGCATTATAGCAATCAGCCCCAGCATTTT. This sequence encodes CASSYSSRHYSNQPQHF.